This TCR beta chain was recorded in a study of regulatory T cells in long-lasting Graves disease. Regarding the study as a whole: Patients whose Graves' disease persisted exhibited lower TCR diversity than those newly diagnosed. Relative to new patients (roughly 980), persistent patients exhibited greater sharing of public clonotypes (approximately 3,000). Under persistent disease, TRBV28, TRBJ1-2 and TRBJ2-5 were used preferentially.

Arm-PCR of CDR3 regions with iRepertoire HTBI primers generated TCR beta libraries. In TCRdb, the multiplex PCR reads were re-called with MiXCR into one record per CDR3 protein. The data contain fewer than 400,000 distinct CDR3 sequences, around 21% of them singletons. This clonotype was recorded at least ten times. Its antigen is unidentified. Noted time point: persistent/refractory GD, antithyroid drugs over 5 years with positive TRAb. There was RNA extracted from PBMCs, and the TCR library was made from it. From germline, CDR1 is WNHNN and CDR2 SYGVQD (reference sequence). V trimming: 0 bases; J trimming: 3 bases; junction bases outside the gene matches: 3. The CDR3 consists of 15 residues.

The source was peripheral blood mononuclear cells (PBMCs), collected when the disease was refractory, from a patient treated with antithyroid drugs. The sequence derives from a female donor with Graves disease. The J gene is TRBJ2-7, the V gene TRBV10-1; 9 positions match TRBD2. The CDR3 DNA sequence: TGCGCCAGCAGTGAGTCGAGCGGGAGGATCTACGAGCAGTACTTC. Translating it yields CASSESSGRIYEQYF.